In its sample, the clone carrying this TCR beta chain was seen a few times. Individual cDNA molecules received unique molecular identifiers during library preparation. TCRdb re-called the 5' RACE reads with MiXCR, one entry per CDR3 protein. The data contain some 50,000 distinct CDR3 sequences, around 9.7% of them singletons. V was shortened by 4 bases and J by 2 bases, with 5 bases between the two germline ends. This CDR3 has 12 amino acids. Germline loops: CDR1 SNHLY, CDR2 FYNNEI. This sample is part of a study of early T cells in non-severe SARS-CoV-2 infection. This clonotype originated in an adult who was a healthcare worker with PCR-confirmed SARS-CoV-2 infection or an uninfected control (not recorded which). Sequences were obtained from whole blood. The chain uses TRBV2 and TRBJ1-1; D call uncertain. For the CDR3, the DNA is TGTGCCAGCAGTGGACCCAACACTGAAGCTTTCTTT. Protein: CASSGPNTEAFF.